These 30 T cell receptor beta chains were all obtained from the same sample, sequenced in a study of control samples from healthy donors and cancer patients. Assay used: immunoSEQ multiplex PCR; TCRdb lists only in-frame clones, some missing. The table records 90,000 or so clones, about 89% of them present only once. Specimen: PBMCs. The receptors derive from a woman in her forties or fifties with colorectal cancer.

This rearrangement joins TRBV20-1 to TRBJ2-3, with D perhaps matching TRBD2 (7 bases). This CDR3 comprises 14 residues. Trimming removed 3 bases from V and 2 bases from J, with 12 bases in between. Germline V lookup: CDR1 DFQATT, CDR2 SNEGSKA (reference sequence). The CDR3 DNA sequence: TGCAGTGCTAGTCGGGGGGCCGTCACAGATACGCAGTATTTT. Translation: CSASRGAVTDTQYF.

J is TRBJ2-3 and V is TRBV6-4, with 9 bases lining up with TRBD2. CDR1 is MRHNA and CDR2 is SNTAGT in the germline V gene. The CDR3 length is 19 residues. Trimming at V came to 6 bases and at J to 3 bases, leaving 19 bases not matched to a gene. The CDR3 is CASRTWLAGQGAPTDTQYF. The CDR3 nucleotides read TGTGCCAGCAGGACCTGGCTAGCGGGGCAAGGGGCCCCGACAGATACGCAGTATTTT.

The rearrangement links TRBV6-6 to TRBJ2-7; TRBD1 might be the D (5 bases). This CDR3 spans 14 amino acids. V lost 3 bases, J lost 7 bases, and 16 bases lay in between. CDR1 and CDR2 from the germline V gene are MNHNY and SVGAGI (reference sequence). The CDR3 DNA follows: TGTGCCAGCAGTTATGGTGGGGCCGCGAGGGAGCAGTACGTC. This encodes CASSYGGAAREQYV.

There are a few counts of this clone. The chain combines TRBV7-8 with TRBJ2-1, with D possibly being TRBD1 (5 bases). This CDR3 has 16 amino acids. V lost 4 bases and J lost 2, with 15 bases in between. Germline V lookup: CDR1 SGHVS, CDR2 FQNEAQ. The CDR3: CASSSEQGFAYNEQFF. CDR3 coding DNA: TGTGCCAGCAGCTCCGAGCAGGGCTTTGCCTACAATGAGCAGTTCTTC.

The chain uses TRBV10-3 and TRBJ2-1, with TRBD2 matching 7 bases. Germline V lookup: CDR1 ENHRY, CDR2 SYGVKD. CDR3 length: 14 amino acids. Trimming removed 1 base from V and 9 bases from J; junction bases left unmatched: 6. CDR3 nucleotides: TGTGCCATCAGTGAGTTTATAGGGGAGGGTGAGCAGTTCTTC. It codes for CAISEFIGEGEQFF.

DNA of the CDR3: TGTGCCAGCAGCCAAGAAAGACAGGGGCGCGGGAATGAGCAGTTCTTC. Protein product: CASSQERQGRGNEQFF. V gene TRBV14 combines with J gene TRBJ2-1; 8 positions match TRBD1. Trimming took 0 bases from V and 7 from J; bases not matched to a gene: 8. The length of the CDR3 is 16 residues. CDR1 and CDR2 (germline): SGHDN, FVKESK.

V gene TRBV7-2 combines with J gene TRBJ2-3; 7 nucleotides align to TRBD1. The CDR3 is made up of 13 amino acids. Per the germline V gene, CDR1 is SGHTA and CDR2 is FQGNSA. J was trimmed by 6 bases and V by 2 bases; bases with no gene match: 2. The CDR3 DNA follows: TGTGCCAGCAGCTTAAGGGGGCCGGATACGCAGTATTTT. It yields the protein CASSLRGPDTQYF.

V usage is TRBV4-2 and J usage is TRBJ2-6; 7 bases line up with TRBD1. CDR3 length: 19 amino acids. The V gene's germline CDR1 is LGHNA and CDR2 YNFKEQ. V lost 0 bases to trimming and J lost 0 bases; unmatched junction nucleotides: 8. This CDR3 reads CASSQDLGTADSGANVLTF. The CDR3, as DNA: TGTGCCAGCAGCCAAGATTTAGGGACAGCAGACTCTGGGGCCAACGTCCTGACTTTC.

The chain couples TRBV25-1 to TRBJ1-1, with D uncertain. CDR3 size: 13 residues. V dropped 1 base and J dropped 9 bases, with 12 bases sitting between them. Germline CDR1 and CDR2: MGHDK and SYGVNS. The CDR3 DNA sequence: TGTGCCAGCAGTGAATCTGCAGTGACTAAAGCTTTCTTT. The encoded protein is CASSESAVTKAFF.

The chain couples TRBV6-5 to TRBJ1-2; D uncertain. The CDR3 sequence is 15 residues long. With 6 bases removed from V and 1 base from J, the gap between germline ends came to 15 bases. Germline V gene lookup returns CDR1 MNHEY and CDR2 SVGAGI. The CDR3 DNA reads as TGTGCCAGCAGGATTAACAGCTACATTAACTATGGCTACACCTTC. Its translation: CASRINSYINYGYTF.

V gene TRBV6-5 combines with J gene TRBJ1-6; possible D gene TRBD1, 5 bases. V was pared by 4 bases and J by 9 bases, with 16 bases between. Germline lookup yields CDR1 MNHEY and CDR2 SVGAGI. CDR3 size: 15 residues. The CDR3 is CASSWTTDSGSPLHF. Written as DNA, the CDR3 is TGTGCCAGCAGTTGGACGACAGATAGTGGTTCACCCCTCCACTTT.

The chain joins TRBV7-2 to TRBJ2-5, with TRBD2 matching 7 bases. The CDR3 is made up of 15 amino acids. The V segment lost 1 base and the J segment 4 bases; nucleotides outside the gene matches: 6. Germline lookup yields CDR1 SGHTA and CDR2 FQGNSA. CDR3 in amino acids: CASSLGLAWGETQYF. The DNA for the CDR3 is TGTGCCAGCAGCTTAGGACTAGCCTGGGGAGAGACCCAGTACTTC.

The chain combines TRBV5-1 with TRBJ2-1; 11 bases line up with TRBD2. Germline loops: CDR1 SGHRS, CDR2 YFSETQ. The CDR3 contains 16 residues. V was clipped by 4 bases and J by 4 bases; unmatched bases: 7. CDR3 sequence reads: CASSLRASGGYNEQFF. CDR3 DNA: TGCGCCAGCAGCCTGAGGGCTAGCGGGGGGTACAATGAGCAGTTCTTC.

V usage is TRBV6-5 and J usage is TRBJ1-1; TRBD1 agrees at 10 bases. V gave up 0 bases and J gave up 7 bases; unmatched junction bases: 5. The CDR3 has 15 amino acids. The V gene's germline CDR1 is MNHEY and CDR2 SVGAGI. CDR3 loop: CASSYSGTGVSEAFF. Written as DNA, the CDR3 is TGTGCCAGCAGTTACTCAGGGACAGGGGTTAGTGAAGCTTTCTTT.

V usage is TRBV5-5 and J usage is TRBJ1-2; D remains unclear. Looked up from germline, CDR1 is SGHKS and CDR2 is YYEKEE (reference sequence). The CDR3 length is 13 residues. The V and J ends lost 4 bases and 2 bases respectively, with 9 bases between them. CDR3 nucleotide sequence: TGTGCCAGCAGCCGCGACATAAACTATGGCTACACCTTC. Protein: CASSRDINYGYTF. Supplemented by reference TRBV5-5 and TRBJ1-2, the full variable domain reads DAGVTQSPTHLIKTRGQQVTLRCSPISGHKSVSWYQQVLGQGPQFIFQYYEKEERGRGNFPDRFSARQFPNYSSELNVNALLLGDSALYLCASSRDINYGYTFGSGTRLTVV.

The CDR3 loop reads CASSPTGQITDTQYF. CDR3 DNA: TGTGCCAGCAGTCCCACGGGGCAAATCACAGATACGCAGTATTTT. The chain links TRBV3-1 (or the pseudogene TRBV3-2) to TRBJ2-3; D may be TRBD1 or TRBD2 (5 bases each). Germline CDR1 and CDR2: LGHDT and YNNKEL (reference sequence). Deletions cut 6 bases from V and 2 bases from J, with 15 bases between. This CDR3 has 15 amino acids.

As for this clone: Other DNA sequences in this sample translate to the same CDR3. The V and J genes are TRBV7-2 and TRBJ1-6; no clear D. The CDR3 consists of 14 residues. Trimming shortened V by 6 bases and J by 3 bases, and 9 bases separated the two germline ends. The germline V gene has CDR1 SGHTA and CDR2 FQGNSA. The CDR3 DNA sequence: TGTGCCAGCAGTCTTCCAGGCTATAATTCACCCCTCCACTTT. Protein product: CASSLPGYNSPLHF.

The chain couples TRBV21-1 to TRBJ2-3; the table gives TRBD2 as D, unverified against the DNA. TRBV21-1 has pseudogene status. This CDR3 region has 16 residues. DNA of the CDR3: TGTGCCAGCAGCAATGCGGGCTCATGGGCCACAGATACGCAGTATTTT. This gives the protein CASSNAGSWATDTQYF.

The V call is TRBV5-1, the J call TRBJ2-1; 8 bases map to TRBD1. J was trimmed by 8 bases and V by 2 bases; bases with no gene match: 3. This CDR3 contains 13 residues. Germline CDR1 and CDR2: SGHRS and YFSETQ. CDR3 nucleotides: TGCGCCAGCAGCTTTTCACAGGGGGATGAGCAGTTCTTC. Its protein is CASSFSQGDEQFF.

The chain links TRBV13 to TRBJ2-2, with TRBD1 matching 9 bases. There are 18 residues in the CDR3. The trim removed 5 bases at V and 1 base at J, leaving 11 bases unmatched. The germline gives CDR1 PRHDT, CDR2 FYEKMQ (reference sequence). This CDR3 is CASSRFRDRVLNTGELFF. Written as DNA, the CDR3 is TGTGCCAGCAGCCGATTCCGGGACAGGGTTTTGAACACCGGGGAGCTGTTTTTT.

A note on this clone: Other DNA variants within this sample encode the same CDR3. The CDR3 spells CASSQVKGYTEAFF. Written as DNA, the CDR3 is TGCGCCAGCAGCCAAGTAAAGGGGTACACTGAAGCTTTCTTT. The chain has TRBV4-3 and TRBJ1-1, with a weak D call TRBD1 (5 bases). The V end was cut by 1 base, the J end by 3 bases, with 9 bases between. Germline CDR1 is LGHNA and CDR2 is YSLEER. The CDR3 consists of 14 residues.

The genes are TRBV28 and TRBJ1-1; maybe TRBD1 (5 bases). V was cut by 5 bases and J by 1 base, with 8 bases left in between. Germline V gene data show CDR1 as MDHEN and CDR2 as SYDVKM. CDR3 length: 13 residues. The DNA of the CDR3 is TGTGCCAGCAGTAGACAGAAGAACACTGAAGCTTTCTTT. Its translation is CASSRQKNTEAFF.

This clone was counted once. The chain couples TRBV12-5 to TRBJ2-3; 8 bases agree with TRBD1. CDR1 and CDR2 (germline): LGHNT, FRNRAP. The junction had 9 bases not matched to a gene; V was cut back by 3 bases and J by 4 bases. The CDR3 has 16 residues. For the CDR3, the DNA is TGTGCTAGTGGTTTAGGGACAGGTATACGGTCAGATACGCAGTATTTT. This sequence encodes CASGLGTGIRSDTQYF.

The V gene is TRBV10-3, the J gene TRBJ1-2, with D hard to call. The CDR3 loop spans 11 amino acids. V dropped 6 bases and J dropped 2 bases, with 4 bases sitting between them. Germline V CDR1 and CDR2: ENHRY, SYGVKD. The CDR3 is CAISRNYGYTF. As DNA, the CDR3 is TGTGCCATCAGCCGAAACTATGGCTACACCTTC.

V gene TRBV2 combines with J gene TRBJ1-4, with 9 nucleotides matching TRBD1. The CDR3 runs to 15 residues. CDR1 SNHLY and CDR2 FYNNEI come from the germline V gene. The junction had 7 bases not matched to a gene; V was cut back by 5 bases and J by 6 bases. The CDR3 loop reads CASSRNRGQDEKLFF. CDR3 DNA sequence: TGTGCCAGCAGTCGCAACAGGGGGCAAGATGAAAAACTGTTTTTT.

The V call is TRBV5-1, the J call TRBJ1-5, with a tentative D call TRBD1 (5 bases). This CDR3 is 13 amino acids long. The germline V gene has CDR1 SGHRS and CDR2 YFSETQ. V was pared by 0 bases and J by 9 bases, with 10 bases between. This CDR3 is CASSLEGPTPQHF. The CDR3 coding sequence is TGCGCCAGCAGCTTGGAGGGGCCGACGCCCCAGCATTTT. Complete variable domain (other parts from reference TRBV5-1 and TRBJ1-5): KAGVTQTPRYLIKTRGQQVTLSCSPISGHRSVSWYQQTPGQGLQFLFEYFSETQRNKGNFPGRFSGRQFSNSRSEMNVSTLELGDSALYLCASSLEGPTPQHFGDGTRLSIL.

This clone was observed once. The chain joins TRBV5-6 to TRBJ2-3, with D possibly matching TRBD2 (5 bases). The CDR3 is made up of 13 amino acids. Trimming took 0 bases from V and 4 from J, leaving 6 bases between them. CDR1 and CDR2 from the germline V gene are SGHDT and YYEEEE. The CDR3 nucleotides are TGTGCCAGCAGCTTGGCGGGGTCAGATACGCAGTATTTT. It is translated as CASSLAGSDTQYF. Together with reference TRBV5-6 and TRBJ2-3, the CDR3 gives the full variable domain: DAGVTQSPTHLIKTRGQQVTLRCSPKSGHDTVSWYQQALGQGPQFIFQYYEEEERQRGNFPDRFSGHQFPNYSSELNVNALLLGDSALYLCASSLAGSDTQYFGPGTRLTVL.

The chain uses TRBV6-1 and TRBJ2-3; no reliable D call. Trimming stripped 1 base from V and 4 bases from J, with 9 bases between. Germline CDR1 reads MNHNS; CDR2 reads SASEGT. The CDR3 consists of 14 residues. The CDR3 loop reads CASSEGWQSDTQYF. In nucleotides, the CDR3 is TGTGCCAGCAGTGAAGGGTGGCAGTCAGATACGCAGTATTTT.

The V call is TRBV19, the J call TRBJ1-5; D ambiguous. This CDR3 contains 15 residues. Germline CDR1 LNHDA, CDR2 SQIVND (reference sequence). Trimming removed 4 bases at V and 1 base at J, with 11 bases between. The CDR3 loop reads CASSTDGRSNQPQHF. In nucleotides, the CDR3 is TGTGCCAGTAGTACGGACGGGAGGAGCAATCAGCCCCAGCATTTT.

This sequence joins TRBV2 and TRBJ1-2; TRBD1 might be the D (6 bases). Germline CDR1 reads SNHLY; CDR2 reads FYNNEI. The ends were cut back, 6 bases at V and 2 bases at J, with 16 bases in the middle. The CDR3 is 15 residues long. The CDR3 region is CASSSLDSSNYGYTF. DNA for the CDR3: TGTGCCAGCAGCTCCTTGGACAGTTCCAACTATGGCTACACCTTC.